One sample yielded the 21 T cell receptor beta chains listed below, sequenced in a study of CD8 T cell repertoires and HIV-1 epitope variants. Clones were sequenced by immunoSEQ multiplex PCR, and TCRdb holds only the in-frame ones, with some missing. Among about 90,000 clones listed, just under 75% were seen once. The sequencing input was uncultured baseline CD8+ T cells from peripheral blood mononuclear cells (PBMCs). The origin of the receptors is a male donor with HIV.

V and J are TRBV6-5 and TRBJ1-2; D is ambiguous. V was shortened by 2 bases and J by 4 bases, with 11 bases between the two germline ends. There are 14 residues in the CDR3. Per germline, CDR1 MNHEY and CDR2 SVGAGI. CDR3 in amino acids: CASSYRAGFYGYTF. The CDR3 bases are TGTGCCAGCAGTTACAGGGCAGGATTCTATGGCTACACCTTC.

V is TRBV15 and J is TRBJ2-5, with TRBD1 matching over 8 bases. With V trimmed by 0 bases and J by 4 bases, 7 bases remained unmatched. This CDR3 spans 16 amino acids. Germline CDR1 LNHNV, CDR2 YYDKDF (reference sequence). This chain's CDR3 is CATSRDRTGPRETQYF. In nucleotides, the CDR3 is TGTGCCACCAGCAGAGATAGGACAGGGCCACGAGAGACCCAGTACTTC.

The chain links TRBV9 to TRBJ2-7; a weak D match, TRBD2 (7 bases). CDR3 length equals 17 residues. Germline CDR1 and CDR2: SGDLS and YYNGEE. V was trimmed by 4 bases and J by 5 bases, leaving 25 bases between them. The CDR3 region is CASSPLEGVGGPHEQYF. In DNA, the CDR3 is TGTGCCAGCAGCCCCCTCGAGGGGGTGGGAGGGCCCCACGAGCAGTACTTC. Full variable domain (rest looked up from reference TRBV9 and TRBJ2-7): DSGVTQTPKHLITATGQRVTLRCSPRSGDLSVYWYQQSLDQGLQFLIQYYNGEERAKGNILERFSAQQFPDLHSELNLSSLELGDSALYFCASSPLEGVGGPHEQYFGPGTRLTVT.

This chain joins TRBV7-2 and TRBJ2-3, with a weak D call TRBD2 (6 bases). The V gene's germline CDR1 is SGHTA and CDR2 FQGNSA. This CDR3 has 14 amino acids. With 3 bases removed from V and 2 bases from J, the gap between germline ends came to 9 bases. CDR3 sequence: CASSFGGVTDTQYF. The CDR3 DNA reads TGTGCCAGCAGCTTCGGCGGGGTCACAGATACGCAGTATTTT. Based on the CDR3 plus reference TRBV7-2 and TRBJ2-3, the full variable domain is GAGVSQSPSNKVTEKGKDVELRCDPISGHTALYWYRQSLGQGLEFLIYFQGNSAPDKSGLPSDRFSAERTGGSVSTLTIQRTQQEDSAVYLCASSFGGVTDTQYFGPGTRLTVL.

A note on this clone: Other DNA sequences in this specimen translate into the identical CDR3. This rearrangement joins TRBV4-1 to TRBJ1-5; 10 positions match TRBD1. The CDR3 contains 14 residues. The trim removed 3 bases at V and 4 bases at J, leaving 0 bases unmatched. From germline, CDR1 is MGHRA and CDR2 YSYEKL. The CDR3 reads CASSQGQGNQPQHF. The DNA of the CDR3 is TGCGCCAGCAGCCAGGGACAGGGGAATCAGCCCCAGCATTTT.

The chain uses TRBV7-8 and TRBJ1-5; 10 bases are a match to TRBD1. J was trimmed by 0 bases and V by 6 bases; bases with no gene match: 11. CDR1 SGHVS and CDR2 FQNEAQ come from the germline V gene. This CDR3 comprises 18 residues. The CDR3 bases are TGTGCCAGCAGTTTTCTGACAGGGGGCGGGTATAGCAATCAGCCCCAGCATTTT. It yields the protein CASSFLTGGGYSNQPQHF. The full variable domain, in which reference TRBV7-8 and TRBJ1-5 provide the parts outside the CDR3, is GAGVSQSPRYKVAKRGQDVALRCDPISGHVSLFWYQQALGQGPEFLTYFQNEAQLDKSGLPSDRFFAERPEGSVSTLKIQRTQQEDSAVYLCASSFLTGGGYSNQPQHFGDGTRLSIL.

The V gene is TRBV30, the J gene TRBJ2-7, with D possibly being TRBD2 (5 bases). The CDR3 covers 15 residues. Germline CDR1 GTSNPN, CDR2 SVGIG (reference sequence). V was trimmed by 6 bases and J by 0 bases, leaving 18 bases between them. The CDR3 region is CACEKRAILSYEQYF. CDR3 bases: TGTGCCTGTGAAAAGAGGGCCATTCTCTCCTACGAGCAGTACTTC. Variable domain in full (rest from reference TRBV30 and TRBJ2-7): SQTIHQWPATLVQPVGSPLSLECTVEGTSNPNLYWYRQAAGRGLQLLFYSVGIGQISSEVPQNLSASRPQDRQFILSSKKLLLSDSGFYLCACEKRAILSYEQYFGPGTRLTVT.

V gene TRBV27 combines with J gene TRBJ2-1; D may be TRBD1 (5 bases). With 3 bases removed from V and 7 bases from J, the gap between germline ends came to 16 bases. CDR3 length: 15 amino acids. Germline V gene data show CDR1 as MNHEY and CDR2 as SMNVEV (reference sequence). CDR3 sequence reads: CASSLRTGSRNEQFF. The CDR3 DNA reads TGTGCCAGCAGTTTGCGCACAGGATCCAGAAATGAGCAGTTCTTC.

The CDR3 reads CAWRGWGSTEAFF. In DNA, the CDR3 is TGTGCCTGGAGGGGGTGGGGATCCACTGAAGCTTTCTTT. This chain links TRBV30 with TRBJ1-1; D gene uncertain. The CDR3 has 13 amino acids. Deletions cut 3 bases from V and 4 bases from J, with 12 bases between. Germline CDR1 reads GTSNPN; CDR2 reads SVGIG (reference sequence).

This rearrangement joins TRBV5-4 to TRBJ2-1, with TRBD2 identical over 8 bases. The CDR3 runs 15 residues. Germline lookup yields CDR1 SGHNT and CDR2 YYREEE (reference sequence). The ends lost 4 bases at V and 4 bases at J; junction bases unmatched: 7. In DNA, the CDR3 is TGTGCCAGCAGCCCAAGGCGGGGGGAGTACAATGAGCAGTTCTTC. The encoded protein is CASSPRRGEYNEQFF.

There are a few counts of this clone. This chain connects TRBV10-2 to TRBJ1-2, with D maybe TRBD1 (5 bases). The length of the CDR3 is 15 residues. Trimming took 0 bases from V and 3 from J, leaving 11 bases between them. CDR1 is WSHSY and CDR2 is SAAADI in the germline V gene. CDR3 protein: CASSESWTLDYGYTF. The CDR3 DNA reads TGCGCCAGCAGTGAGTCCTGGACACTCGACTATGGCTACACCTTC.

The J gene is TRBJ2-3, the V gene TRBV10-3, with TRBD2 identical over 8 bases. V shed 10 bases and J 3 bases; nucleotides not matched to a gene: 18. From germline, CDR1 is ENHRY and CDR2 SYGVKD. This CDR3 has 17 amino acids. The CDR3: CATRGGSGGSGTDTQYF. As DNA, the CDR3 is TGTGCCACCCGTGGGGGGTCGGGGGGGTCAGGGACAGATACGCAGTATTTT.

The V call is TRBV19, the J call TRBJ1-4; D perhaps matches TRBD1 (6 bases). The V gene lost 3 bases and the J gene lost 2 bases, with 16 bases spanning the gap. The CDR3 consists of 17 residues. Per germline, CDR1 LNHDA and CDR2 SQIVND (reference sequence). The chain's CDR3 is CASSMWGHPDTNEKLFF. The DNA for the CDR3 is TGTGCCAGTAGTATGTGGGGACATCCGGATACTAATGAAAAACTGTTTTTT.

This chain connects TRBV5-1 to TRBJ1-2; the D is unclear. V lost 0 bases, J lost 3 bases, and 6 bases lay in between. This CDR3 region has 13 residues. Germline values: CDR1 SGHRS, CDR2 YFSETQ. The CDR3 here is CASSLDTYYGYTF. The CDR3 DNA is TGCGCCAGCAGCTTGGACACCTACTATGGCTACACCTTC.

The rearrangement uses TRBV19 and TRBJ2-1; D possibly uses TRBD1 or TRBD2 (5 bases each). The CDR3 totals 14 residues. The ends were cut back, 5 bases at V and 4 bases at J, with 12 bases in the middle. Per the germline V gene, CDR1 is LNHDA and CDR2 is SQIVND (reference sequence). The DNA of the CDR3 is TGTGCCAGTAGTCCCTGGGACCTTTACAATGAGCAGTTCTTC. It is translated as CASSPWDLYNEQFF.

The chain carries TRBV19 and TRBJ2-2; TRBD1 matches 8 bases. From germline, CDR1 is LNHDA and CDR2 SQIVND (reference sequence). After removal of 7 bases from V and 3 bases from J, the junction contained 10 bases not matched to a gene. The CDR3 loop spans 16 amino acids. The CDR3, as DNA: TGTGCCAGTACCGTAAGGCAGGGGGCCGACACCGGGGAGCTGTTTTTT. It specifies CASTVRQGADTGELFF.

The genes are TRBV5-6 and TRBJ2-4; D unclear. Per germline, CDR1 SGHDT and CDR2 YYEEEE. The CDR3 is made up of 13 amino acids. V dropped 1 base and J dropped 8 bases, with 10 bases sitting between them. The CDR3 DNA follows: TGTGCCAGCAGCTTGACCACTTGGGACATTCAGTACTTC. Protein product: CASSLTTWDIQYF.

This clone was seen a single time. The chain is built from TRBV5-1 and TRBJ2-5, with 7 nucleotides matching TRBD1. Germline CDR1 SGHRS, CDR2 YFSETQ. Trimming took 4 bases from V and 5 from J; bases not matched to a gene: 8. The CDR3 is 14 residues long. This CDR3 is CASSPDRVRETQYF. The CDR3 DNA sequence: TGCGCCAGCAGCCCCGACAGGGTTCGGGAGACCCAGTACTTC.

This sequence joins TRBV19 and TRBJ1-2; a weak D match, TRBD1 (5 bases). V lost 0 bases to trimming and J lost 4 bases, with 12 bases between them. This CDR3 is built from 15 residues. CDR1 and CDR2 (germline): LNHDA, SQIVND (reference sequence). CDR3 DNA sequence: TGTGCCAGTAGTATAGACTCCGGGGGTATCTATGGCTACACCTTC. It is translated as CASSIDSGGIYGYTF.

For the CDR3, the DNA is TGTGCCAGCACCCCCGGTGGAGGGAGAGGGGAGACCCAGTACTTC. Amino acid sequence: CASTPGGGRGETQYF. This chain joins TRBV9 and TRBJ2-5; perhaps TRBD2 as D (6 bases). Germline lookup yields CDR1 SGDLS and CDR2 YYNGEE. The CDR3 runs to 15 residues. Between the trimmed V and J ends, which lost 6 bases and 5 bases, there was a span of 20 bases.

The chain couples TRBV18 to TRBJ2-7; 10 positions match TRBD1. The junction had 8 bases not matched to a gene; V was cut back by 6 bases and J by 3 bases. This CDR3 is built from 15 residues. CDR1 is KGHSH and CDR2 is LQKENI in the germline V gene. The CDR3 loop is CASSPRGQGYYEQYF. The CDR3 nucleotides read TGTGCCAGCTCTCCCCGGGGACAGGGGTACTACGAGCAGTACTTC.